Each of the 19 T cell receptor beta chains below was sequenced from the same sample in a study of blood T cell repertoires in COVID-19. Profiled with immunoSEQ multiplex PCR; TCRdb holds only in-frame clones, not every one. Here the sample spans around 75,000 clones, more than 75% being singletons. Specimen: peripheral blood. The receptors were gathered from a human donor in a cohort sampled during active COVID-19.

This chain connects TRBV6-2 or TRBV6-3 to TRBJ2-7, with a tentative D call TRBD1 (6 bases). Germline CDR1 reads MNHEY; CDR2 reads SVGEGT. The germline V and J ends were trimmed by 5 bases and 6 bases, with 14 bases remaining between them. The CDR3 totals 13 residues. Here the CDR3 reads CASSQGNRVEQYV. CDR3 DNA: TGTGCCAGCAGTCAGGGGAATCGGGTCGAGCAGTACGTC.

The gene calls are TRBV5-1 and TRBJ2-7; 7 bases are shared with TRBD2. CDR3 length: 13 amino acids. Per the germline V gene, CDR1 is SGHRS and CDR2 is YFSETQ. Germline trimming cut 5 bases from V and 2 bases from J; bases unmatched to any gene: 4. The CDR3 nucleotides are TGCGCCAGCAGACTAGCGAGCCCCTACGAGCAGTACTTC. Its protein is CASRLASPYEQYF.

A word on this clone: Its ends do not fully match the called genes, so a read error is possible. The genes are TRBV3-1 (or the pseudogene TRBV3-2) and TRBJ2-1, with 11 bases lining up with TRBD2. The CDR3 loop spans 17 amino acids. CDR1 and CDR2 from the germline V gene are LGHDT and YNNKEL (reference sequence). In DNA, the CDR3 is TGTGCCAGCAGCCAACTAGCGGGAGGCTCCTCCTTCAATGAGCAGTTCTTC. Translating gives CASSQLAGGSSFNEQFF.

This chain joins TRBV11-1 and TRBJ2-5, with D maybe TRBD1 (5 bases). The CDR3 contains 15 residues. V shed 1 base and J shed 6 bases, with 15 bases lying between them. CDR1 and CDR2 from the germline V gene are SGHAT and FQDESV (reference sequence). This CDR3 reads CASSLEAGPGQTQYF. The DNA of the CDR3 is TGTGCCAGCAGCTTAGAGGCAGGGCCCGGTCAGACCCAGTACTTC.

As regards this clone: The same CDR3 can be traced to other DNA sequences in this sample. This rearrangement joins TRBV7-2 to TRBJ2-7; a weak D match, TRBD1 (5 bases). Trimming took 2 bases from V and 2 from J, leaving 7 bases between them. The CDR3 runs 13 residues. Germline CDR1 is SGHTA and CDR2 is FQGNSA. The CDR3 region has the DNA TGTGCCAGCAGCTTAAGGGGCGCCTACGAGCAGTACTTC. Its protein is CASSLRGAYEQYF.

V usage is TRBV27 and J usage is TRBJ2-1; TRBD1 is a possible D gene (6 bases). The CDR3 runs to 15 residues. The ends were cut back, 6 bases at V and 4 bases at J, with 16 bases in the middle. From germline, CDR1 is MNHEY and CDR2 SMNVEV (reference sequence). For the CDR3, the DNA is TGTGCCAGCAGCCTCCAGGGGTATACTTACAATGAGCAGTTCTTC. It codes for CASSLQGYTYNEQFF.

The V gene is TRBV10-3, the J gene TRBJ2-7; D possibly corresponds to TRBD2 (6 bases). Trimming shortened V by 0 bases and J by 2 bases, and 11 bases separated the two germline ends. The CDR3 spans 15 residues. Germline-derived CDR1 and CDR2 are ENHRY and SYGVKD. The CDR3 DNA is TGTGCCATCAGTGAGTCTAGGGGAGGACCCTACGAGCAGTACTTC. Translation: CAISESRGGPYEQYF.

The CDR3 coding sequence is TGTGCCAGCACCTTAAGGGCGGGAAGCTACGAGCAGTACTTC. As protein: CASTLRAGSYEQYF. This chain links TRBV28 with TRBJ2-7, with D possibly being TRBD2 (6 bases). Germline CDR1 is MDHEN and CDR2 is SYDVKM. The CDR3 consists of 14 residues. Trimming shortened V by 7 bases and J by 3 bases, and 16 bases separated the two germline ends.

This clone was detected a few times. The V gene is TRBV5-4, the J gene TRBJ1-2, with 8 bases that match TRBD1. J was trimmed by 4 bases and V by 5 bases; bases with no gene match: 7. Germline lookup yields CDR1 SGHNT and CDR2 YYREEE (reference sequence). The CDR3 length is 14 residues. The CDR3 DNA sequence: TGTGCCAGCAGTGGAGAGACAGGGGTCTATGGCTACACCTTC. It yields the protein CASSGETGVYGYTF.

The rearrangement joins TRBV5-6 to TRBJ2-2, with 16 bases fitting TRBD2. The J segment lost 10 bases and the V segment lost 4 bases, leaving 4 bases of the junction unmatched. CDR3 length equals 15 residues. CDR1 is SGHDT, CDR2 YYEEEE, per germline. As DNA, the CDR3 is TGTGCCAGCAGCCCGGGACTAGCGGGAGGGGTGGAGCTGTTTTTT. Translated, it gives CASSPGLAGGVELFF.

The CDR3 DNA reads TGTGCCACCAGCAGAGATGTAGCCGGGTACGACGAGCAGTACTTC. Amino acid sequence: CATSRDVAGYDEQYF. This chain connects TRBV15 to TRBJ2-7; D is uncertain. The CDR3 runs 15 residues. V dropped 0 bases and J dropped 5 bases, with 14 bases sitting between them. Germline-derived CDR1 and CDR2 are LNHNV and YYDKDF (reference sequence).

The chain is built from TRBV7-3 and TRBJ2-2; D unclear. The length of the CDR3 is 14 residues. CDR1 and CDR2 from the germline V gene are SGHTA and FQGTGA. The V end lost 0 bases, the J end lost 4 bases, and 6 bases lay between the germline ends. Here the CDR3 reads CASSLTPSTGELFF. The CDR3 DNA is TGTGCCAGCAGCTTAACACCCAGCACCGGGGAGCTGTTTTTT.

The genes are TRBV15 and TRBJ2-5, with 9 bases lining up with TRBD2. The CDR3 runs 17 residues. The ends lost 0 bases at V and 3 bases at J; junction bases unmatched: 8. CDR1 and CDR2 from the germline V gene are LNHNV and YYDKDF (reference sequence). CDR3 sequence: CATSRDGSGSGEETQYF. For the CDR3, the DNA is TGTGCCACCAGCAGAGACGGTAGCGGGAGTGGCGAAGAGACCCAGTACTTC.

The CDR3 DNA reads as TGTGCCAGCAGCTACGCAACGTCCGGGGGTGGGCAAGAGACCCAGTACTTC. It encodes CASSYATSGGGQETQYF. The V call is TRBV11-3, the J call TRBJ2-5; D perhaps matches TRBD2 (6 bases). The CDR3 totals 17 residues. V lost 4 bases, J lost 2 bases, and 20 bases lay in between. The germline V gene has CDR1 SGHNT and CDR2 YENEEA.

V gene TRBV6-5 combines with J gene TRBJ2-5, with 9 bases lining up with TRBD2. V dropped 2 bases and J dropped 2; count of bases not matched to a gene: 3. Germline V gene lookup returns CDR1 MNHEY and CDR2 SVGAGI. The CDR3 covers 15 residues. The CDR3 protein is CASSYRLAGQETQYF. The DNA for the CDR3 is TGTGCCAGCAGTTACAGGCTAGCGGGGCAAGAGACCCAGTACTTC.

The chain employs TRBV27 and TRBJ2-1, with D perhaps matching TRBD2 (6 bases). The germline gives CDR1 MNHEY, CDR2 SMNVEV (reference sequence). The germline V and J ends were trimmed by 2 bases and 7 bases, with 12 bases remaining between them. This CDR3 comprises 14 residues. CDR3 nucleotide sequence: TGTGCCAGCAGTTTAGAAGGCCGGGGGAATGAGCAGTTCTTC. Its translation is CASSLEGRGNEQFF.

The V call is TRBV28, the J call TRBJ2-3; D is unclear. CDR3 length: 12 residues. V dropped 8 bases and J dropped 0 bases, with 6 bases sitting between them. In germline, CDR1 is MDHEN, CDR2 SYDVKM. The CDR3 DNA reads TGTGCCAGCGCGGCCAGCACAGATACGCAGTATTTT. The encoded protein is CASAASTDTQYF.

The chain recombines TRBV27 with TRBJ2-1; the match to TRBD2 covers 7 bases. This CDR3 comprises 16 residues. With 0 bases clipped from V and 3 bases from J, the junction kept 5 bases outside the gene matches. Germline lookup yields CDR1 MNHEY and CDR2 SMNVEV (reference sequence). CDR3 loop: CASSLSASGIYNEQFF. The CDR3 nucleotides read TGTGCCAGCAGTTTATCCGCTAGCGGAATCTACAATGAGCAGTTCTTC.

This chain joins TRBV13 and TRBJ1-2, with 7 bases matching TRBD1. Germline V lookup: CDR1 PRHDT, CDR2 FYEKMQ (reference sequence). V lost 5 bases to trimming and J lost 2 bases; unmatched junction nucleotides: 5. This CDR3 region has 14 residues. CDR3 region: CASSQTTGNYGYTF. The CDR3 bases are TGTGCCAGCAGCCAAACGACAGGGAACTATGGCTACACCTTC.